The clone carrying this T cell receptor beta chain was observed a few times. Antigen specificity is unknown. TCRdb called the 5' RACE reads again in MiXCR, with one record for every CDR3 protein. The data hold about 800,000 distinct CDR3 sequences, with 12% observed a single time. The source of the sample is a study of CD8 T cells in ankylosing spondylitis. Study-wide results and caveats: What appeared characteristic of ankylosing spondylitis blood was a TCR beta motif of eight highly homologous variants.

Sequenced input: blood, either unsorted or a sorted T cell fraction (not recorded which). The sequence derives from a male donor with ankylosing spondylitis.

The CDR3 nucleotides read TGCAGTGCTAGAGATGTGGGGGCCGGGGAGACCCAGTACTTC. Translated: CSARDVGAGETQYF. The J gene is TRBJ2-5, the V gene TRBV20-1, with a tentative D call TRBD1 (6 bases). The germline gives CDR1 DFQATT, CDR2 SNEGSKA (reference sequence). V was pared by 0 bases and J by 5 bases, with 13 bases between. The CDR3 length is 14 residues.